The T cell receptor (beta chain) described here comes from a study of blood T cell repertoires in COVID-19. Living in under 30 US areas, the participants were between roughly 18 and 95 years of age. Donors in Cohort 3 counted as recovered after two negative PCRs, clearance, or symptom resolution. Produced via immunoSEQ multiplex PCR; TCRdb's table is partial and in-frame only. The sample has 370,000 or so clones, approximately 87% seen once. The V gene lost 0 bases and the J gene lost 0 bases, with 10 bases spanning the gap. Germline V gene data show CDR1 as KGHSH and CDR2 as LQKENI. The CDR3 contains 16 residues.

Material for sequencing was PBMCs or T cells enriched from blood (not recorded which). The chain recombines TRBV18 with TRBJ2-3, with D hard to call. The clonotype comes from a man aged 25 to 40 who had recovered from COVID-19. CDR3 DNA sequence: TGTGCCAGCTCACCACCGTCGCGCGCCAGCACAGATACGCAGTATTTT. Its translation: CASSPPSRASTDTQYF.